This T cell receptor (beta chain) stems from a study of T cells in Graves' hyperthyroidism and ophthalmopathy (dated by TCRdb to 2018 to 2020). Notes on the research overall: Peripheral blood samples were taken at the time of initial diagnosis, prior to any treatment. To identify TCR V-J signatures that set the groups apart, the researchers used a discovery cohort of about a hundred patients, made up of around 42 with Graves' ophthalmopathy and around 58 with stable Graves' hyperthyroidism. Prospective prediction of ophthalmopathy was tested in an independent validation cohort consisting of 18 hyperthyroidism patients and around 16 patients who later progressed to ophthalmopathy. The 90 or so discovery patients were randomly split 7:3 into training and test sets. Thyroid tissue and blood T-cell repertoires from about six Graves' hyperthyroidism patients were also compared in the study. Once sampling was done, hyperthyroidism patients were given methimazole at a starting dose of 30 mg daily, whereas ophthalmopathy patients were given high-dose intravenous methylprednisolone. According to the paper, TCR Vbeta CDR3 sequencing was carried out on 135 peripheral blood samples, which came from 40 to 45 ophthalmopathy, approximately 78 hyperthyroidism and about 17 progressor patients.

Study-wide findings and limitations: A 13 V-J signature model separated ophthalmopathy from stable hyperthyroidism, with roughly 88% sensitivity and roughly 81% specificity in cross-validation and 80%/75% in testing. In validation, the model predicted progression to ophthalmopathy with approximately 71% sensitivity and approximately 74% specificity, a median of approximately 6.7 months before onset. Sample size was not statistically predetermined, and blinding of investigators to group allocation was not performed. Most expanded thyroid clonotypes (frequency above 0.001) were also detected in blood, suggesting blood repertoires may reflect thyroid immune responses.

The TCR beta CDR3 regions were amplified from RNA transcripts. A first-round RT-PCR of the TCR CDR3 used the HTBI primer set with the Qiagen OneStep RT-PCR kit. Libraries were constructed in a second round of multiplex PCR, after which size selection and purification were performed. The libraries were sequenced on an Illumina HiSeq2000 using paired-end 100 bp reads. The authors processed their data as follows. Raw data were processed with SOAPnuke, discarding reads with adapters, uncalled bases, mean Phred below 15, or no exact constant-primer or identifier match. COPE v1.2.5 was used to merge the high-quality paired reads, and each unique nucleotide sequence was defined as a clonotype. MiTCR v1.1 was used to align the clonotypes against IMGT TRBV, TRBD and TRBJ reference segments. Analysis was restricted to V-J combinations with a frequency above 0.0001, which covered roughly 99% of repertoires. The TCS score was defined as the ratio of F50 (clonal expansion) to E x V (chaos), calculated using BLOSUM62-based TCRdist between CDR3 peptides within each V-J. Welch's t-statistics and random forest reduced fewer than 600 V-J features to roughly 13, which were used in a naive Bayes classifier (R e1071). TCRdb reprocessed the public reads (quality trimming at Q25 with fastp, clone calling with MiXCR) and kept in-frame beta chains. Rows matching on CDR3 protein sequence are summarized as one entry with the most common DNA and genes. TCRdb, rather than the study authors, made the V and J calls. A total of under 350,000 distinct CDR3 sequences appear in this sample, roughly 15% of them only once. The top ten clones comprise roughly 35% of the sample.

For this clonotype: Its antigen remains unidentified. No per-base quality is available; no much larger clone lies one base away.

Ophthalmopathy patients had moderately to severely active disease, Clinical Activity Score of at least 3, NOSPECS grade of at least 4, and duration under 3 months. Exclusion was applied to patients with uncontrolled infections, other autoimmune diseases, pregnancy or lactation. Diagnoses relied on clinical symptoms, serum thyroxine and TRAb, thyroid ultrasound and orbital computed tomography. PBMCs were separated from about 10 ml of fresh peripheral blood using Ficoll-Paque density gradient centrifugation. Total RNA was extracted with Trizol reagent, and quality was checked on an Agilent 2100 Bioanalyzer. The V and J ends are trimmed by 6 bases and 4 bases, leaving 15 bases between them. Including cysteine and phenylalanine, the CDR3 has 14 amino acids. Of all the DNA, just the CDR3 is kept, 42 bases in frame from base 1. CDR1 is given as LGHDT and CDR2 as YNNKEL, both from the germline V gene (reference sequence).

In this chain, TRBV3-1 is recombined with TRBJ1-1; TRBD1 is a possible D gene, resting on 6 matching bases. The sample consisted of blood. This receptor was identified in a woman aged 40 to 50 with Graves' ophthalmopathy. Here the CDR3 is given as CASREEGGLTEAFF. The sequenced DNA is TGTGCCAGCAGAGAAGAGGGGGGCCTCACTGAAGCTTTCTTT.